The subject of this entry is one T cell receptor beta chain. This sample stems from a study of cytomegalovirus exposure and HLA in healthy donors. Vbeta (60) and Jbeta (13) primers were used in the PCR. The protocol was immunoSEQ multiplex PCR, while the TCRdb copy is restricted to in-frame clones and leaves out a portion. The table lists roughly 80,000 clones, roughly 79% of them singletons. CDR1 and CDR2 from the germline V gene are SQVTM and ANQGSEA. Between the trimmed V and J ends, which lost 7 bases and 3 bases, there was a span of 18 bases. The CDR3 covers 15 residues. The chain combines TRBV29-1 with TRBJ2-2, with a weak D call TRBD2 (7 bases). This sequence was found in a woman aged 25 to 39 in good health and CMV-seronegative. Sequenced sample: PBMCs. The CDR3 here is CSAGPGGSDTGELFF. CDR3 coding DNA: TGCAGCGCGGGGCCGGGGGGCAGTGACACCGGGGAGCTGTTTTTT.